This T cell receptor beta chain was documented in a study of Ad26.COV2.S vaccination and SARS-CoV-2 variants. The study, taken as a whole, reports: While placebo recipients had lower spike-specific TCR breadth, vaccine recipients had more.

Points on this clone: Its antigen is unidentified.

The treatment is: 15 to 20 received Ad26.COV2.S at low or high dose, single or two shots; roughly five received placebo; per-sample allocation not given. The samples date from day 63 after the first vaccine or placebo injection. Donation was by an adult aged 18-55 years who was in Boston. Wuhan-strain spike was delivered by a replication-incompetent Ad26 vector. The table came from immunoSEQ multiplex PCR; TCRdb's copy has only in-frame clones and leaves some out. The table includes about 320,000 clones, around 81% detected once. V was pared by 2 bases and J by 10 bases, with 15 bases between. Germline CDR1 reads SGDLS; CDR2 reads YYNGEE. This CDR3 region has 13 residues.

The material sequenced was peripheral blood, taken in a trial of Ad26.COV2.S vaccine versus placebo. V and J are TRBV9 and TRBJ2-5; D is uncertain. The TCR originated in a person between 18 and 65 years old who received the Ad26.COV2.S COVID-19 vaccine or a placebo. The CDR3 reads CASSVSFFGYQYF. The CDR3, as DNA: TGTGCCAGCAGCGTCTCTTTCTTCGGGTACCAGTACTTC.